These 30 T cell receptor beta chains came from one sample sequenced in a study of Ad26.COV2.S vaccination and SARS-CoV-2 variants. Treatment here: around 19 received Ad26.COV2.S at low or high dose, single or two shots; about 5 received placebo; per-sample allocation not given. Sampling occurred on day 63 after the first vaccine or placebo injection. Assay used: immunoSEQ multiplex PCR; TCRdb lists only in-frame clones, some missing. This table holds 400,000 to 450,000 clones, roughly 90% found once. The source material was peripheral blood, sampled in a trial of Ad26.COV2.S vaccine versus placebo. These receptors originate from a person aged 18-65 years who received the Ad26.COV2.S COVID-19 vaccine or a placebo.

This clone was recorded once. This chain links TRBV6-5 with TRBJ1-2; D is unresolved. Germline V gene data show CDR1 as MNHEY and CDR2 as SVGAGI. The CDR3 consists of 14 residues. Trimming left V 0 bases short and J 2 bases short, with 7 bases between. CDR3 nucleotides: TGTGCCAGCAGTTACTCGTGGAACAACTATGGCTACACCTTC. It codes for CASSYSWNNYGYTF.

The chain employs TRBV3-1 (or the pseudogene TRBV3-2) and TRBJ2-5, with TRBD2 as a possible D gene (5 bases). The CDR3 consists of 15 residues. CDR1 is LGHDT and CDR2 is YNNKEL in the germline V gene (reference sequence). V gave up 1 base and J gave up 2 bases, with 11 bases separating them. The CDR3 coding sequence is TGTGCCAGCAGCCAAGCTGGAACGGGACAAGAGACCCAGTACTTC. It encodes CASSQAGTGQETQYF.

The gene calls are TRBV7-9 and TRBJ2-3; TRBD2 agrees at 7 bases. The CDR3 is made up of 15 amino acids. The trim removed 1 base at V and 5 bases at J, leaving 6 bases unmatched. The germline V gene has CDR1 SEHNR and CDR2 FQNEAQ (reference sequence). The CDR3 spells CASSLGRELGDTQYF. The CDR3 DNA sequence: TGTGCCAGCAGCTTAGGGCGGGAGCTCGGAGATACGCAGTATTTT.

The chain employs TRBV4-3 and TRBJ2-1, with 11 nucleotides matching TRBD2. This CDR3 has 17 amino acids. CDR1 and CDR2 from the germline V gene are LGHNA and YSLEER. V dropped 2 bases and J dropped 6; count of bases not matched to a gene: 9. This chain's CDR3 is CASSQTLAGGPLNEQFF. The CDR3 nucleotides read TGCGCCAGCAGCCAAACATTAGCGGGAGGGCCCCTCAATGAGCAGTTCTTC.

This chain connects TRBV29-1 to TRBJ2-1; perhaps TRBD1 as D (5 bases). CDR3 size: 16 residues. V was trimmed by 1 base and J by 0 bases, leaving 13 bases between them. The V gene's germline CDR1 is SQVTM and CDR2 ANQGSEA. The DNA of the CDR3 is TGCAGCGTTGAAGGGACAAGTCAGGGCTCCTACAATGAGCAGTTCTTC. Translated, it gives CSVEGTSQGSYNEQFF.

This rearrangement joins TRBV7-9 to TRBJ1-4; tentative D call: TRBD1 (6 bases). The germline V gene has CDR1 SEHNR and CDR2 FQNEAQ (reference sequence). The CDR3 is made up of 17 amino acids. The V gene lost 3 bases and the J gene lost 2 bases, with 16 bases spanning the gap. The chain's CDR3 is CASSLTPRGSTNEKLFF. The CDR3, as DNA: TGTGCCAGCAGCTTGACCCCTAGGGGGTCCACTAATGAAAAACTGTTTTTT.

The chain links TRBV10-2 to TRBJ1-1; no clear D gene. Per germline, CDR1 WSHSY and CDR2 SAAADI. The V gene lost 2 bases and the J gene lost 2 bases, with 6 bases spanning the gap. The CDR3 is 13 residues long. The CDR3 DNA follows: TGCGCCAGCAGTGAGGCGGGTAACACTGAAGCTTTCTTT. Its protein is CASSEAGNTEAFF.

V usage is TRBV19 and J usage is TRBJ2-5, with TRBD2 identical over 7 bases. In germline, CDR1 is LNHDA, CDR2 SQIVND (reference sequence). Trimming at V came to 6 bases and at J to 5 bases, leaving 6 bases not matched to a gene. This CDR3 is built from 13 residues. In DNA form, the CDR3 reads TGTGCCAGTAGCGGGGGGTATAGGGAGACCCAGTACTTC. Amino acid sequence: CASSGGYRETQYF.

This rearrangement joins TRBV6-6 to TRBJ2-1; TRBD2 aligns across 8 bases. Per germline, CDR1 MNHNY and CDR2 SVGAGI (reference sequence). V was clipped by 1 base and J by 4 bases; unmatched bases: 3. This CDR3 spans 15 amino acids. CDR3 protein: CASSYLLAEYNEQFF. The CDR3 region has the DNA TGTGCCAGCAGTTACTTACTAGCGGAGTACAATGAGCAGTTCTTC.

This chain uses TRBV19 with TRBJ2-1; 7 bases match TRBD2. The J segment lost 6 bases and the V segment lost 6 bases, leaving 11 bases of the junction unmatched. This CDR3 spans 15 amino acids. Germline CDR1 is LNHDA and CDR2 is SQIVND (reference sequence). CDR3 nucleotides: TGTGCCAGTAGCTCAGTTGCGGGAGCGGGCAATGAGCAGTTCTTC. Translating it yields CASSSVAGAGNEQFF. Looking up the rest from reference TRBV19 and TRBJ2-1 gives the full variable domain: DGGITQSPKYLFRKEGQNVTLSCEQNLNHDAMYWYRQDPGQGLRLIYYSQIVNDFQKGDIAEGYSVSREKKESFPLTVTSAQKNPTAFYLCASSSVAGAGNEQFFGPGTRLTVL.

J is TRBJ1-6 and V is TRBV28, with a weak D call TRBD1 (6 bases). Germline CDR1 reads MDHEN; CDR2 reads SYDVKM. The CDR3 sequence is 15 residues long. Trimming shortened V by 5 bases and J by 9 bases, and 17 bases separated the two germline ends. This chain's CDR3 is CASSQIGQNISPLHF. CDR3 nucleotide sequence: TGTGCCAGCAGTCAGATCGGACAGAACATTTCACCCCTCCACTTT.

The chain carries TRBV15 and TRBJ1-2; weak D call: TRBD1 (5 bases). The V and J ends lost 3 bases and 4 bases respectively, with 15 bases between them. There are 15 residues in the CDR3. Germline CDR1 reads LNHNV; CDR2 reads YYDKDF (reference sequence). The CDR3 bases are TGTGCCACCAGCAGGACGCTGGGGGAGGGCTATGGCTACACCTTC. Amino acids: CATSRTLGEGYGYTF.

V usage is TRBV29-1 and J usage is TRBJ2-3; possibly TRBD1 or TRBD2 for D (5 bases each). CDR1 is SQVTM and CDR2 is ANQGSEA in the germline V gene. Trimming took off 1 base at V and 3 bases at J, with 11 bases between the two ends. CDR3 length: 14 amino acids. The DNA of the CDR3 is TGCAGCGTTGAAGCCTATGAGGGGACAGATACGCAGTATTTT. Amino acid sequence: CSVEAYEGTDTQYF.

The chain has TRBV29-1 and TRBJ2-7, with 9 positions matching TRBD2. J gave up 0 bases and V 2 bases, and 8 bases lay outside the gene matches. From germline, CDR1 is SQVTM and CDR2 ANQGSEA. The CDR3 is made up of 16 amino acids. DNA of the CDR3: TGCAGCGTTGAAACGATGACTAGCGGTACCTCCTACGAGCAGTACTTC. Protein product: CSVETMTSGTSYEQYF.

The chain couples TRBV30 to TRBJ1-1; D is uncertain. The CDR3 loop spans 14 amino acids. The V gene lost 4 bases and the J gene lost 2 bases, with 14 bases spanning the gap. Germline CDR1 GTSNPN, CDR2 SVGIG (reference sequence). CDR3 coding DNA: TGTGCCTGGACTTCGGGCGGCGGAAACACTGAAGCTTTCTTT. As protein: CAWTSGGGNTEAFF.

This chain joins TRBV25-1 and TRBJ2-1; D not certain. The V gene's germline CDR1 is MGHDK and CDR2 SYGVNS. V lost 4 bases to trimming and J lost 13 bases, with 11 bases between them. There are 11 residues in the CDR3. The CDR3 DNA sequence: TGTGCCAGCAGTGGCCTAGTTTACCAGTTCTTC. It translates to CASSGLVYQFF.

This clone came up once. The J gene is TRBJ2-1, the V gene TRBV7-6; either TRBD1 or TRBD2 may fit D (5 bases each). The CDR3 totals 17 residues. Germline loops: CDR1 SGHVS, CDR2 FNYEAQ. The V end lost 1 base, the J end lost 5 bases, and 18 bases lay between the germline ends. The CDR3 DNA reads TGTGCCAGCAGCTTAGGGGGCTTAAATCGGGGAAACAATGAGCAGTTCTTC. Its protein is CASSLGGLNRGNNEQFF.

This chain links TRBV6-2 or TRBV6-3 with TRBJ2-5; maybe TRBD1 (6 bases). Germline V CDR1 and CDR2: MNHEY, SVGEGT. Deletions cut 3 bases from V and 10 bases from J, with 15 bases between. The CDR3 is 13 amino acids. The CDR3 region has the DNA TGTGCCAGCAGTTATGCAGGGGCAAGCGACCAGTACTTC. It specifies CASSYAGASDQYF.

V and J are TRBV12-3 or TRBV12-4 and TRBJ1-3; D remains ambiguous. V was cut by 11 bases and J by 2 bases, with 10 bases left in between. CDR3 length: 12 residues. Here the CDR3 reads CAGTKTGNTIYF. In DNA, the CDR3 is TGTGCCGGAACAAAGACTGGAAACACCATATATTTT.

This rearrangement joins TRBV29-1 to TRBJ1-2; TRBD1 matches 9 bases. Germline V gene sequence: CDR1 SQVTM, CDR2 ANQGSEA. V was pared by 4 bases and J by 9 bases, with 6 bases of the junction left unmatched. CDR3 size: 12 residues. The CDR3 nucleotides read TGCAGCGTTGGGGGACAGGGTAAAAGCTACACCTTC. This translates into CSVGGQGKSYTF.

The chain joins TRBV11-2 to TRBJ2-7; D gene ambiguous. V was trimmed by 1 base and J by 0 bases, leaving 4 bases between them. CDR1 is SGHAT, CDR2 FQNNGV, per germline. The CDR3 extends over 13 amino acids. This chain's CDR3 is CASSLVNSYEQYF. CDR3 sequence (DNA): TGTGCCAGCAGCTTAGTGAACTCCTACGAGCAGTACTTC.

The chain uses TRBV14 and TRBJ1-4, with D tentatively TRBD1 (5 bases). The V end was cut by 0 bases, the J end by 5 bases, with 13 bases between. Per the germline V gene, CDR1 is SGHDN and CDR2 is FVKESK. The CDR3 is made up of 16 amino acids. DNA of the CDR3: TGTGCCAGCAGCCAAGATCTTCGACAGACGAATGAAAAACTGTTTTTT. Translation: CASSQDLRQTNEKLFF.

The gene calls are TRBV19 and TRBJ2-3; TRBD1 matches at 7 bases. Trimming took 6 bases from V and 3 from J; bases not matched to a gene: 12. The germline V gene encodes CDR1 LNHDA and CDR2 SQIVND (reference sequence). This CDR3 region has 16 residues. CDR3 DNA sequence: TGTGCCAGTAGAGTTACCGGGACAGATAGAACAGATACGCAGTATTTT. Its protein is CASRVTGTDRTDTQYF. Variable domain in full (rest from reference TRBV19 and TRBJ2-3): DGGITQSPKYLFRKEGQNVTLSCEQNLNHDAMYWYRQDPGQGLRLIYYSQIVNDFQKGDIAEGYSVSREKKESFPLTVTSAQKNPTAFYLCASRVTGTDRTDTQYFGPGTRLTVL.

This clone was observed once. The chain has TRBV7-9 and TRBJ1-1; tentatively, D is TRBD1 (5 bases). The V and J ends lost 8 bases and 5 bases respectively, with 24 bases between them. The CDR3 totals 16 residues. The germline CDR1 and CDR2 sequences are SEHNR and FQNEAQ (reference sequence). The CDR3 here is CASGTGRIPGNTEAFF. CDR3 bases: TGTGCCAGCGGAACAGGAAGGATCCCAGGAAATACTGAAGCTTTCTTT.

CDR3 amino acids: CASSLGGVNSPLHF. The CDR3, as DNA: TGCGCCAGCAGCTTGGGTGGGGTCAATTCACCCCTCCACTTT. J is TRBJ1-6 and V is TRBV5-1; D unclear. CDR3 length equals 14 residues. The germline V gene has CDR1 SGHRS and CDR2 YFSETQ. Trimming removed 0 bases from V and 7 bases from J, with 8 bases in between.

The chain couples TRBV21-1 to TRBJ2-7; the table gives TRBD1 as D, unverified against the DNA. TRBV21-1 corresponds to a pseudogene. The CDR3 consists of 16 residues. This CDR3 is CASSKTRDTSSYEQYF. The CDR3 nucleotides are TGTGCCAGCAGCAAAACTCGGGACACTTCCTCCTACGAGCAGTACTTC.

The chain is built from TRBV28 and TRBJ2-5; D remains unclear. CDR3 length: 11 residues. Germline CDR1 MDHEN, CDR2 SYDVKM. V was trimmed by 6 bases and J by 7 bases, leaving 9 bases between them. The CDR3 DNA is TGTGCCAGCAGCGTACCTGGGACCCAGTACTTC. It yields the protein CASSVPGTQYF.

The genes are TRBV30 and TRBJ2-1; perhaps D is TRBD1 or TRBD2 (5 bases each). CDR1 and CDR2 (germline): GTSNPN, SVGIG (reference sequence). Trimming left V 4 bases short and J 10 bases short, with 17 bases between. The CDR3 totals 13 residues. The CDR3 loop is CAWKGAAYREQFF. CDR3 DNA: TGTGCCTGGAAGGGAGCGGCCTACAGGGAGCAGTTCTTC. The whole variable domain, filled in from reference TRBV30 and TRBJ2-1, reads SQTIHQWPATLVQPVGSPLSLECTVEGTSNPNLYWYRQAAGRGLQLLFYSVGIGQISSEVPQNLSASRPQDRQFILSSKKLLLSDSGFYLCAWKGAAYREQFFGPGTRLTVL.

The sample holds a few counts of this clone. V is TRBV30 and J is TRBJ1-3; no firm D call. Looked up from germline, CDR1 is GTSNPN and CDR2 is SVGIG (reference sequence). This CDR3 region has 12 residues. Trimming pared 1 base from V and 4 bases from J, leaving 5 bases between. DNA for the CDR3: TGTGCCTGGAGTGAGATGGGAAACACCATATATTTT. This translates into CAWSEMGNTIYF.

Concerning this clone: This CDR3 is also generated by other DNA sequences in the sample. The DNA of the CDR3 is TGTGCCAGCAGCCTCGTGGGTGAGCAGTTCTTC. Amino acids: CASSLVGEQFF. This chain uses TRBV12-3 or TRBV12-4 with TRBJ2-1; D is ambiguous. Between the trimmed V and J ends, which lost 6 bases and 9 bases, there was a span of 9 bases. The CDR3 extends over 11 amino acids.